These 14 T cell receptor beta chains share one sample of origin, sequenced in a study of prognosis after radiotherapy for stage I lung cancer. Starting from genomic DNA, TCR beta CDR3 was amplified through two-round multiplex PCR. Gene-specific primers for each TRBV and TRBJ gene drove first-round PCR. MiXCR, applied by TCRdb to the multiplex PCR reads, yields one record per CDR3 protein. The sample carries fewer than 35,000 distinct CDR3 sequences, around 31% recorded once. This specimen consisted of PBMCs, obtained before or after stereotactic body radiation therapy (not recorded which). All receptors derive from a donor of 50 years or more with non-small cell lung cancer.

This clonotype was counted at least ten times. V and J are TRBV27 and TRBJ2-2; D not resolved. CDR1 is MNHEY and CDR2 is SMNVEV in the germline V gene (reference sequence). The CDR3 has 14 residues. Trimming pared 3 bases from V and 1 base from J, leaving 6 bases between. The CDR3 bases are TGTGCCAGCAGTTTTTGGAGGAACACCGGGGAGCTGTTTTTT. This codes for CASSFWRNTGELFF.

Concerning this clonotype: The junction departs from the called germline gene at one end, perhaps through a read error. The chain links TRBV11-1 to TRBJ2-3; maybe TRBD1 (6 bases). The CDR3 is 17 amino acids. The germline CDR1 and CDR2 sequences are SGHAT and FQDESV (reference sequence). As DNA, the CDR3 is TGTGCCAGCAGCTTAGCGGGGGCGGGTGTGGGCACAGATACGAAGTATTTT. Its translation is CASSLAGAGVGTDTKYF.

This clonotype was seen ten or more times. V and J are TRBV7-9 and TRBJ2-1; D could derive from TRBD1 or TRBD2 (5 bases each). Germline V lookup: CDR1 SEHNR, CDR2 FQNEAQ (reference sequence). The CDR3 is 11 residues long. V was cut by 1 base and J by 10 bases, with 5 bases left in between. The CDR3 protein is CASSLGGEQFF. CDR3 in DNA: TGTGCCAGCAGCTTAGGGGGGGAGCAGTTCTTC.

In regard to this clonotype: A far larger clone is only one base removed, so a read error is likely. The CDR3 DNA is TGTGCCAGCAGTTACGTGGGGAGACGGAGCACTGAAGCTTTCTTT. Protein: CASSYVGRRSTEAFF. This sequence joins TRBV6-9 and TRBJ1-1; D gene unclear. The CDR3 is made up of 15 amino acids. CDR1 is MNHGY and CDR2 is SVAAGI in the germline V gene. Trimming shortened V by 3 bases and J by 4 bases, and 15 bases separated the two germline ends.

This clonotype has a count of ten or more. This chain uses TRBV28 with TRBJ2-3; 8 bases agree with TRBD1. CDR1 and CDR2 (germline): MDHEN, SYDVKM. CDR3 length: 16 residues. The V gene end was trimmed by 6 bases and the J gene end by 5 bases; junction bases not matched to a gene: 13. The CDR3 DNA reads TGTGCCAGCAGAAACAGGGGCAGGGGGCGCGGAGATACGCAGTATTTT. This translates into CASRNRGRGRGDTQYF.

This clonotype was found many times. V and J are TRBV5-1 and TRBJ1-1, with D hard to call. Germline V gives CDR1 SGHRS, CDR2 YFSETQ. This CDR3 is built from 13 residues. The V end was cut by 4 bases, the J end by 1 base, with 8 bases between. DNA of the CDR3: TGCGCCAGCAGCCGTCAAACGAACACTGAAGCTTTCTTT. It codes for CASSRQTNTEAFF. The full variable domain, with the rest looked up from reference TRBV5-1 and TRBJ1-1, is KAGVTQTPRYLIKTRGQQVTLSCSPISGHRSVSWYQQTPGQGLQFLFEYFSETQRNKGNFPGRFSGRQFSNSRSEMNVSTLELGDSALYLCASSRQTNTEAFFGQGTRLTVV.

As to this clonotype: This may stem from a read error, because a much larger clone lies one nucleotide away. The CDR3 coding sequence is TGCAGTGCTAGATATATGGGGGGTTGGGGCACTGAAGCTTTCTTT. Its protein is CSARYMGGWGTEAFF. The V and J genes are TRBV20-1 and TRBJ1-1; D perhaps matches TRBD1 (5 bases). CDR1 DFQATT and CDR2 SNEGSKA come from the germline V gene (reference sequence). CDR3 length: 15 amino acids. The V gene lost 2 bases and the J gene lost 4 bases, with 17 bases spanning the gap.

This clonotype has at least ten counts. The chain carries TRBV7-2 and TRBJ2-3; no clear D. V lost 5 bases to trimming and J lost 2 bases, with 14 bases between them. Looked up from germline, CDR1 is SGHTA and CDR2 is FQGNSA. The CDR3 spans 15 residues. CDR3 in DNA: TGTGCCAGCAGCATAAACCGGATGGTCACAGATACGCAGTATTTT. Residues: CASSINRMVTDTQYF. Filled out from reference TRBV7-2 and TRBJ2-3, the complete variable domain reads GAGVSQSPSNKVTEKGKDVELRCDPISGHTALYWYRQSLGQGLEFLIYFQGNSAPDKSGLPSDRFSAERTGGSVSTLTIQRTQQEDSAVYLCASSINRMVTDTQYFGPGTRLTVL.

This clonotype was observed many times. The chain is built from TRBV5-1 and TRBJ2-7; 7 bases fit TRBD1. The CDR3 consists of 16 residues. V trimming: 4 bases; J trimming: 5 bases; junction bases outside the gene matches: 15. Germline V gene data show CDR1 as SGHRS and CDR2 as YFSETQ. CDR3 DNA sequence: TGCGCCAGCAGCCAACTGAATCCGGGACAGTGGGACGAGCAGTACTTC. It is translated as CASSQLNPGQWDEQYF.

Concerning this clonotype: This sequence is one base from a far larger clone and is likely a read error. The gene calls are TRBV6-8 and TRBJ1-6; D possibly corresponds to TRBD1 (6 bases). CDR1 and CDR2 (germline): MNHGY, SAAAGT. The CDR3 contains 15 residues. The V gene lost 10 bases and the J gene lost 0 bases, with 13 bases spanning the gap. This chain's CDR3 is CAIRQARSYNSPLHF. CDR3 in DNA: TGTGCCATCCGACAGGCCCGCTCCTATAATTCACCCCTCCACTTT.

A remark on this clonotype: A far more abundant clone sits one base away, making this likely a read error. This chain links TRBV6-8 with TRBJ1-2, with 7 bases lining up with TRBD1. The germline V gene has CDR1 MNHGY and CDR2 SAAAGT. This CDR3 has 16 amino acids. The CDR3 DNA reads TGTGCCAGCAGTGTGACCCCGGACAGGACTAACCATGGCTACACCTTC. Protein product: CASSVTPDRTNHGYTF.

The sample holds many counts of this clonotype. This rearrangement joins TRBV20-1 to TRBJ2-5, with 11 bases aligning to TRBD2. The germline V gene encodes CDR1 DFQATT and CDR2 SNEGSKA (reference sequence). Trimming cost V 8 bases and J 5 bases; bases outside gene matches: 19. The CDR3 has 17 residues. CDR3 bases: TGCAGTTGGCTGGCTACTAGCGGGGGCGCTGAGGGCGAGACCCAGTACTTC. The encoded protein is CSWLATSGGAEGETQYF.

A remark on this clonotype: In this CDR3 the conserved last residue, phenylalanine or tryptophan, is missing, so a read error is likely. The chain couples TRBV20-1 to TRBJ1-2; TRBD1 might be the D (6 bases). This CDR3 has 13 amino acids. Germline CDR1 is DFQATT and CDR2 is SNEGSKA (reference sequence). The V gene lost 3 bases and the J gene lost 9 bases, with 17 bases spanning the gap. The CDR3: CSARKQGSDSYTS. The CDR3 DNA reads TGCAGTGCTAGGAAACAGGGTTCGGATAGCTACACCTCC.

This clonotype has at least ten counts. The genes are TRBV6-1 and TRBJ1-4; no clear D gene. V lost 2 bases and J lost 3, with 10 bases in between. This CDR3 is built from 15 residues. CDR1 MNHNS and CDR2 SASEGT come from the germline V gene. The CDR3 loop is CASSEMGQPNEKLFF. CDR3 DNA sequence: TGTGCCAGCAGTGAAATGGGCCAGCCTAATGAAAAACTGTTTTTT.